The present TCR beta chain was sequenced within a study of control samples from healthy donors and cancer patients. Sequencing used immunoSEQ multiplex PCR; TCRdb keeps in-frame clones, though not all of them. The sample contains 100,000 or so clones, roughly 84% of which appear only once. The CDR3 spans 17 residues. Trimming cost V 1 base and J 3 bases, with 18 bases left between them. Germline V lookup: CDR1 SGHDN, CDR2 FVKESK. The chain combines TRBV14 with TRBJ1-1; tentatively, D is TRBD1 (6 bases). Sequenced material: blood. The receptor was isolated from a woman in her fifties or sixties in good health. CDR3 sequence reads: CASSQVFGTRVYTEAFF. In DNA, the CDR3 is TGTGCCAGCAGCCAAGTGTTCGGGACACGAGTTTACACTGAAGCTTTCTTT.